Shown below are 21 T cell receptor beta chains from a single sample sequenced in a study of beta chain features in type 1 diabetes. Their antigens remain unidentified. The study's findings and limits: Shorter TCRB CDR3s, moderately but significantly so, marked every one of the four CD4+ subsets in Type 1 diabetes patients.

Investigators reverse transcribed all isolated RNA, so they sequenced expressed TCRB transcripts. Here immunoSEQ multiplex PCR was the method, and the copy in TCRdb shows in-frame clones only, minus some. The repertoire holds around 250,000 clones, with more than 11% as singletons. Sample: naive CD4+ T cells from blood. The receptors stem from a man aged 25-40 years with type 1 diabetes.

This clone was recorded only once. The chain uses TRBV6-1 and TRBJ2-7; a weak D match, TRBD1 (5 bases). The germline gives CDR1 MNHNS, CDR2 SASEGT. The CDR3 extends over 14 amino acids. Trimming pared 4 bases from V and 0 bases from J, leaving 10 bases between. CDR3 DNA: TGTGCCAGCAGTGGAGACAGTACCTCCTACGAGCAGTACTTC. This codes for CASSGDSTSYEQYF.

The CDR3 sequence: CASSFSGQGAREQYF. In nucleotides, the CDR3 is TGTGCCAGCAGTTTCTCGGGACAGGGGGCTCGAGAGCAGTACTTC. This chain connects TRBV28 to TRBJ2-7; TRBD1 aligns across 12 bases. Looked up from germline, CDR1 is MDHEN and CDR2 is SYDVKM. V lost 3 bases, J lost 7 bases, and 7 bases stayed unmatched. CDR3 length: 15 amino acids.

The V call is TRBV5-1, the J call TRBJ2-4; 7 bases fit TRBD2. In germline, CDR1 is SGHRS, CDR2 YFSETQ. CDR3 length equals 13 residues. Trimming at V came to 0 bases and at J to 8 bases, leaving 2 bases not matched to a gene. In DNA form, the CDR3 reads TGCGCCAGCAGCTTGGGCCGGGGGGACATTCAGTACTTC. Protein sequence: CASSLGRGDIQYF.

The rearrangement links TRBV2 to TRBJ2-5; D ambiguous. Germline V gene lookup returns CDR1 SNHLY and CDR2 FYNNEI. This CDR3 has 13 amino acids. V was cut by 1 base and J by 5 bases, with 8 bases left in between. The CDR3 nucleotides are TGTGCCAGCAGTGAAGAAACTAATGAGACCCAGTACTTC. Its translation: CASSEETNETQYF.

This clone was counted between two and nine times. This sequence joins TRBV10-3 and TRBJ1-1; D perhaps matches TRBD1 (6 bases). CDR1 is ENHRY, CDR2 SYGVKD, per germline. The CDR3 is made up of 13 amino acids. The ends were cut back, 4 bases at V and 4 bases at J, with 10 bases in the middle. CDR3 sequence: CAISAGEGTEAFF. The CDR3 region has the DNA TGTGCCATCAGTGCAGGGGAGGGCACTGAAGCTTTCTTT.

The J gene is TRBJ1-1, the V gene TRBV5-1; perhaps TRBD1 as D (5 bases). V lost 0 bases, J lost 4 bases, and 13 bases lay in between. Germline V CDR1 and CDR2: SGHRS, YFSETQ. The CDR3 runs to 15 residues. The DNA of the CDR3 is TGCGCCAGCAGCTTGGCCCAGGGAACCCCCACTGAAGCTTTCTTT. This sequence encodes CASSLAQGTPTEAFF.

This clone was picked up a small number of times. The CDR3 DNA reads as TGTGCCAGCAGCTTGGTCGCGTCAAACACTGAAGCTTTCTTT. It specifies CASSLVASNTEAFF. This chain uses TRBV5-4 with TRBJ1-1; D uncertain. The V end lost 0 bases, the J end lost 2 bases, and 8 bases lay between the germline ends. Germline CDR1 and CDR2: SGHNT and YYREEE (reference sequence). The CDR3 is 14 residues long.

This clone showed up just a few times. The V gene is TRBV18, the J gene TRBJ2-7; D possibly corresponds to TRBD1 (6 bases). The germline V gene encodes CDR1 KGHSH and CDR2 LQKENI. The CDR3 totals 14 residues. Trimming removed 2 bases from V and 5 bases from J, with 13 bases in between. CDR3 amino acids: CASSPTGRGDEQYF. The CDR3 DNA is TGTGCCAGCTCACCAACAGGGAGAGGCGACGAGCAGTACTTC. The full variable domain, rest sourced from reference TRBV18 and TRBJ2-7, is NAGVMQNPRHLVRRRGQEARLRCSPMKGHSHVYWYRQLPEEGLKFMVYLQKENIIDESGMPKERFSAEFPKEGPSILRIQQVVRGDSAAYFCASSPTGRGDEQYFGPGTRLTVT.

This clone occurred a few times. V gene TRBV19 combines with J gene TRBJ2-6; 8 bases are a match to TRBD1. Germline lookup yields CDR1 LNHDA and CDR2 SQIVND (reference sequence). V gave up 5 bases and J gave up 0 bases; unmatched junction bases: 15. The CDR3 has 20 residues. The CDR3 DNA reads as TGTGCCAGTAGTTTACTAACCGGGACAGGAGCTGTCTCTGGGGCCAACGTCCTGACTTTC. Translated: CASSLLTGTGAVSGANVLTF.

The V call is TRBV9, the J call TRBJ1-1; D remains ambiguous. Germline CDR1 reads SGDLS; CDR2 reads YYNGEE. The V end lost 0 bases, the J end lost 5 bases, and 5 bases lay between the germline ends. The CDR3 contains 12 residues. The CDR3, as DNA: TGTGCCAGCAGCGTAGGGCAGACTGAAGCTTTCTTT. This translates into CASSVGQTEAFF.

The rearrangement links TRBV6-5 to TRBJ2-3; unclear D gene. The germline V and J ends were trimmed by 8 bases and 4 bases, with 13 bases remaining between them. This CDR3 contains 13 residues. Germline lookup yields CDR1 MNHEY and CDR2 SVGAGI. CDR3: CASSPGGADTQYF. CDR3 sequence (DNA): TGTGCCAGCTCCCCCGGCGGAGCAGATACGCAGTATTTT.

In its sample, this clone was seen a few times. The V and J genes are TRBV29-1 and TRBJ2-5; 7 bases agree with TRBD1. V was pared by 6 bases and J by 1 base, with 2 bases of the junction left unmatched. Looked up from germline, CDR1 is SQVTM and CDR2 is ANQGSEA. There are 12 residues in the CDR3. CDR3 in DNA: TGCAGCGTCCACAGGGGCCAAGAGACCCAGTACTTC. Amino acid sequence: CSVHRGQETQYF.

The chain links TRBV4-1 to TRBJ1-4; possibly TRBD1 for D (5 bases). The CDR3 has 15 amino acids. The V gene lost 0 bases and the J gene lost 12 bases, with 17 bases spanning the gap. Looked up from germline, CDR1 is MGHRA and CDR2 is YSYEKL. The DNA of the CDR3 is TGCGCCAGCAGCCAAGAAGCCCAGGGTCTGAAACAACTGTTTTTT. Amino acid sequence: CASSQEAQGLKQLFF.

This clone came up a few times. The genes are TRBV21-1 and TRBJ2-7; TRBD1 reflects the table's D call only, with no check against the DNA. TRBV21-1 is a documented pseudogene. This CDR3 has 18 residues. CDR3 in DNA: TGTGCCAGCAGCCCACGGGACAGGCAAAACTCCTTCGGCTACGAGCAGTACTTC. This translates into CASSPRDRQNSFGYEQYF.

The chain is built from TRBV30 and TRBJ2-5, with 7 bases matching TRBD1. V was clipped by 2 bases and J by 5 bases; unmatched bases: 8. The CDR3 consists of 14 residues. Germline assignment: CDR1 GTSNPN and CDR2 SVGIG (reference sequence). The CDR3 DNA follows: TGTGCCTGGAGTACAGGGGCCCTCGGGGAGACCCAGTACTTC. Its protein is CAWSTGALGETQYF.

The V call is TRBV4-1, the J call TRBJ2-2; D is uncertain. Trimming removed 0 bases from V and 6 bases from J, with 8 bases in between. This CDR3 is built from 14 residues. Germline-derived CDR1 and CDR2 are MGHRA and YSYEKL. CDR3 sequence: CASSQDGRAGELFF. The CDR3 nucleotides read TGCGCCAGCAGCCAAGACGGCCGGGCCGGGGAGCTGTTTTTT.

This chain joins TRBV29-1 and TRBJ1-2; D is possibly TRBD1 (6 bases). Germline V gives CDR1 SQVTM, CDR2 ANQGSEA. Trimming took 4 bases from V and 4 from J, leaving 10 bases between them. There are 12 residues in the CDR3. CDR3 DNA sequence: TGCAGCGTTGGAGAACAGGGCTATGGCTACACCTTC. As protein: CSVGEQGYGYTF.

This clone has a single count. The CDR3, as DNA: TGCGCCAGCAGTCTCATACCGGGACAGGAAAGGACTACGGCCTACGAGCAGTACTTC. It is translated as CASSLIPGQERTTAYEQYF. The V and J genes are TRBV23-1 and TRBJ2-5; 8 bases agree with TRBD1. The J call could be wrong; TRBJ2-7 is a better fit for the DNA end. TRBV23-1 counts as an open reading frame of uncertain function. There are 19 residues in the CDR3.

This clone turned up a few times. This chain connects TRBV2 to TRBJ1-1; D unresolved. The CDR3 is 14 amino acids. V lost 3 bases, J lost 0 bases, and 8 bases lay in between. Germline V lookup: CDR1 SNHLY, CDR2 FYNNEI. The CDR3 coding sequence is TGTGCCAGCAGTGATGGAGGCATGAACACTGAAGCTTTCTTT. As protein: CASSDGGMNTEAFF.

This clone was counted only a few times. The rearrangement uses TRBV11-1 and TRBJ2-3, with a possible D match to TRBD2 (7 bases). The CDR3 sequence is 17 residues long. V lost 5 bases and J lost 4, with 22 bases in between. Germline V gene lookup returns CDR1 SGHAT and CDR2 FQDESV (reference sequence). CDR3: CASSLERTGGGPDTQYF. The CDR3 DNA reads as TGTGCCAGCAGCCTGGAGCGAACGGGGGGCGGCCCAGATACGCAGTATTTT.

In its sample, this clone was seen a few times. This chain uses TRBV7-9 with TRBJ1-1; D is ambiguous. Germline values: CDR1 SEHNR, CDR2 FQNEAQ (reference sequence). The CDR3 has 11 amino acids. V gave up 3 bases and J gave up 3 bases, with 2 bases separating them. CDR3 sequence: CASSFDTEAFF. DNA for the CDR3: TGTGCCAGCAGCTTCGACACTGAAGCTTTCTTT.